Detailed here is one T cell receptor (beta chain). The antigen is unknown. The data stem from a study of PD-1 blockade in classical Hodgkin lymphoma. Across the whole study: Administration of nivolumab to patients was at 3 mg/kg intravenously every 2 weeks.

Data came from immunoSEQ multiplex PCR; TCRdb stores just in-frame clones and leaves some out. The sample has about 96,000 clones, 93% seen once. Study findings and constraints: Before treatment, TCR diversity in newly diagnosed patients was reportedly lower than in healthy donors.

Documented time point: cycle 4 day 1 (C4D1), after about 6 weeks of nivolumab. All the patients suffered relapse after autologous stem cell transplantation, and brentuximab vedotin exposure differed. Complete response, partial response or progressive disease were the best responses. This TCR was sampled from a human donor with classical Hodgkin lymphoma. The sequenced sample was peripheral blood mononuclear cells (PBMCs), obtained before the fourth cycle of nivolumab.

CDR3 sequence: CASSIRRSNEKLFF. CDR3 bases: TGTGCCAGTAGTATAAGGAGGTCTAATGAAAAACTGTTTTTT. The chain employs TRBV19 and TRBJ1-4; no definite D call. The CDR3 length is 14 residues. V lost 2 bases and J 3 bases, leaving 7 bases between the germline ends. Germline V lookup: CDR1 LNHDA, CDR2 SQIVND (reference sequence).